One and the same sample provided the 13 T cell receptor beta chains below, sequenced in a study of blood T cells in healthy people across ages. A J-beta primer mix and a sample-barcoded 5' primer were used in a second PCR of about 7 to 11 cycles. TCRdb passed the 5' RACE reads through MiXCR, listing each CDR3 protein once. The table shows over 600,000 distinct CDR3 sequences, with around 38% occurring only once. Sequenced input: blood. The receptors here all came from a man older than 75 in good health.

This clonotype turned up a few times. This rearrangement joins TRBV7-2 to TRBJ2-3; 8 bases line up with TRBD2. Per the germline V gene, CDR1 is SGHTA and CDR2 is FQGNSA. The V gene end was trimmed by 5 bases and the J gene end by 1 base; junction bases not matched to a gene: 8. The CDR3 covers 16 residues. CDR3 residues: CASSPPRAGGTDTQYF. The DNA for the CDR3 is TGTGCCAGCAGCCCCCCCCGAGCGGGGGGCACAGATACGCAGTATTTT.

J is TRBJ1-1 and V is TRBV20-1; unclear D gene. CDR3 length: 15 amino acids. Trimming pared 5 bases from V and 1 base from J, leaving 17 bases between. Germline CDR1 reads DFQATT; CDR2 reads SNEGSKA (reference sequence). The CDR3 protein is CSAPDRRSPNTEAFF. CDR3 DNA: TGCAGTGCTCCTGACCGCCGGAGTCCGAACACTGAAGCTTTCTTT.

In its sample, this clonotype was seen a few times. This chain joins TRBV4-1 and TRBJ1-4; no definite D call. Trimming removed 0 bases from V and 7 bases from J, with 18 bases in between. The CDR3 is 17 amino acids. Looked up from germline, CDR1 is MGHRA and CDR2 is YSYEKL. DNA of the CDR3: TGCGCCAGCAGCCAAGACATAGGGTTGAGTAAACCTGAAAAACTGTTTTTT. It codes for CASSQDIGLSKPEKLFF.

For this clonotype: A read error may explain this, as a much larger clone is one base away. The chain uses TRBV6-5 and TRBJ2-4; 9 nucleotides agree with TRBD1. The V gene's germline CDR1 is MNHEY and CDR2 SVGAGI. Trimming removed 5 bases from V and 6 bases from J; junction bases left unmatched: 5. CDR3 length equals 14 residues. CDR3 region: CASSARDRVNIQYF. Written as DNA, the CDR3 is TGTGCCAGCAGTGCCCGGGACAGGGTAAACATTCAGTACTTC.

This clonotype was counted a few times. The chain uses TRBV10-2 and TRBJ2-3; D unclear. Per germline, CDR1 WSHSY and CDR2 SAAADI. The CDR3 runs 13 residues. The V end lost 6 bases, the J end lost 1 base, and 8 bases lay between the germline ends. The CDR3 is CASRTAGTDTQYF. CDR3 sequence (DNA): TGCGCCAGCAGAACTGCGGGCACAGATACGCAGTATTTT.

In this sample, this clonotype turned up a few times. The J gene is TRBJ2-2, the V gene TRBV7-2; weak D call: TRBD2 (5 bases). Germline loops: CDR1 SGHTA, CDR2 FQGNSA. The CDR3 runs 15 residues. The V gene lost 6 bases and the J gene lost 6 bases, with 17 bases spanning the gap. The CDR3 nucleotides read TGTGCCAGCAGAAGTGGGAGCCCCAGCTCCGGGGAGCTGTTTTTT. Its protein is CASRSGSPSSGELFF.

This clonotype turned up a few times. V usage is TRBV5-5 and J usage is TRBJ2-7; perhaps TRBD2 as D (6 bases). The V and J ends lost 0 bases and 6 bases respectively, with 19 bases between them. Germline CDR1 SGHKS, CDR2 YYEKEE (reference sequence). The CDR3 runs 16 residues. This CDR3 reads CASSLGYGTRGSEQYF. Here the CDR3 DNA reads TGTGCCAGCAGCTTGGGTTATGGGACTCGGGGATCCGAGCAGTACTTC.

The rearrangement links TRBV20-1 to TRBJ1-5, with TRBD1 matching over 8 bases. V shed 5 bases, J shed 1 base, and the junction held 4 bases outside the gene matches. The CDR3 spans 14 residues. Per the germline V gene, CDR1 is DFQATT and CDR2 is SNEGSKA (reference sequence). CDR3 protein: CSARRTGSNQPQHF. In nucleotides, the CDR3 is TGCAGTGCTCGTCGGACAGGGAGCAATCAGCCCCAGCATTTT.

This clonotype has only a few counts. The chain couples TRBV7-2 to TRBJ2-5; 11 positions match TRBD1. From germline, CDR1 is SGHTA and CDR2 FQGNSA. V trimming: 3 bases; J trimming: 6 bases; junction bases outside the gene matches: 6. The CDR3 contains 15 residues. The chain's CDR3 is CASSLGTGGSKTQYF. CDR3 sequence (DNA): TGTGCCAGCAGCTTGGGGACAGGGGGTTCGAAGACCCAGTACTTC.

This rearrangement joins TRBV27 to TRBJ2-1; 8 nucleotides line up with TRBD2. Germline trimming cut 5 bases from V and 7 bases from J; bases unmatched to any gene: 7. Germline assignment: CDR1 MNHEY and CDR2 SMNVEV (reference sequence). The CDR3 extends over 14 amino acids. The CDR3 nucleotides read TGTGCCAGCAGTCTGGGACTAGGGTGGAATGAGCAGTTCTTC. Its protein product is CASSLGLGWNEQFF.

This clonotype showed up just a few times. The chain is built from TRBV21-1 and TRBJ2-1. TRBV21-1 is given as a pseudogene. CDR3 length equals 16 residues. The CDR3 coding sequence is TGTGCCAGCAGCGAAGGGGGAAAAAGCTCCTACAATGAGCAGTTCTTC. Protein sequence: CASSEGGKSSYNEQFF.

Note on this clonotype: A junction boundary mismatches the germline segment, possibly from a read error. This chain joins TRBV9 and TRBJ1-1; TRBD1 aligns across 7 bases. The CDR3 length is 12 residues. Germline loops: CDR1 SGDLS, CDR2 YYNGEE. The CDR3 DNA sequence: TGTGCCGGCAGCGTATACAGGGGAGAAGCTTTCTTT. This translates into CAGSVYRGEAFF.

The chain carries TRBV25-1 and TRBJ1-2, with TRBD1 matching 8 bases. The CDR3 is made up of 14 amino acids. V lost 4 bases, J lost 7 bases, and 8 bases stayed unmatched. From germline, CDR1 is MGHDK and CDR2 SYGVNS. DNA of the CDR3: TGTGCCAGCAGTGTTCAGGGGGCCAATGGTGGCTACACCTTC. Translation gives CASSVQGANGGYTF.